This TCR beta chain came from a study of regulatory T cells. Study observations and caveats: The two patients with the most severe autoimmunity showed the strongest Treg restriction. Roughly tenfold fewer unique productive TRB reads came from patient Treg samples versus control samples. CD3G-deficient patients' regulatory T cells showed reduced Shannon diversity versus autologous conventional CD4+ and control regulatory cells.

The CDR3 runs 15 residues. Per germline, CDR1 MDHEN and CDR2 SYDVKM. V was clipped by 4 bases and J by 4 bases; unmatched bases: 8. The primer mix had 52 TRBV and 13 TRBJ primers. Profiled with immunoSEQ multiplex PCR; TCRdb holds only in-frame clones, not every one. This table holds 3,000 to 5,000 clones, approximately 91% found once. At testing, patients were 2 to 39 years old, with reduced naive and increased memory T-cell proportions. Worth noting for this clone: The antigen remains unidentified.

This receptor was taken from a child aged 2-15 years with CD3G deficiency. V is TRBV28 and J is TRBJ2-7; 9 bases line up with TRBD2. The sequencing sample was made of CD4+ Tregs sorted from blood. The CDR3 region has the DNA TGTGCCAGCAGTTCCCCTCGACTAGCGGCTTACGAGCAGTACTTC. Translation: CASSSPRLAAYEQYF.